This T cell receptor beta chain was observed in a study of human T cells and chemical hapten exposure. Study-wide results and limits: Patch test score showed a positive correlation with PT1 expanded TCR counts. The formation of large CDR3 similarity clusters by expanded TCRs significantly exceeded that of controls.

Time point here: pre-sensitization, week 0. Treatment given: therapeutic diphenylcyclopropenone sensitization with weekly scalp DPC. This clonotype was picked up many times. Its target is not known. Germline V gene data show CDR1 as SGDLS and CDR2 as YYNGEE. The CDR3 has 14 residues. V lost 0 bases, J lost 10 bases, and 16 bases lay in between. From the RACE reads, TCRdb called clonotypes with MiXCR, one entry per CDR3 protein. In the table there are more than 300,000 distinct CDR3 sequences, 5.5% of which are singletons. The gene calls are TRBV9 and TRBJ1-1; D gene ambiguous. Sequencing used whole blood, obtained in connection with sensitization to the hapten diphenylcyclopropenone (DPC). This receptor was obtained from a woman under 30 with alopecia areata. Some clones in this sample may be carry-over from other donors' samples. CDR3 protein: CASSVDSGRRTAFF. The CDR3 nucleotides read TGTGCCAGCAGCGTAGATTCTGGCAGGCGGACAGCTTTCTTT.